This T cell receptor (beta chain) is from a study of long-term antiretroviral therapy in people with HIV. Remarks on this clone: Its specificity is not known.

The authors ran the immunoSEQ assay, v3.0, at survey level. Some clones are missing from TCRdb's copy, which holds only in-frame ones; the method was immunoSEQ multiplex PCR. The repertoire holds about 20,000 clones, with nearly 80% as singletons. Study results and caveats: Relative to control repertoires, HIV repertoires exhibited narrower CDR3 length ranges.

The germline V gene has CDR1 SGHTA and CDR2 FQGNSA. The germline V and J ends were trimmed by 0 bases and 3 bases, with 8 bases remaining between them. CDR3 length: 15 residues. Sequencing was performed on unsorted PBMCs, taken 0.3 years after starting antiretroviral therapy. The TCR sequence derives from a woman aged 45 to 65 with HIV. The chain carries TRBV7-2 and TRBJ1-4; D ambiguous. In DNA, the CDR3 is TGTGCCAGCAGCTTAGCGCCCGGGGCTAATGAAAAACTGTTTTTT. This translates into CASSLAPGANEKLFF.